Sequencing of this T cell receptor (beta chain) was carried out in a study of shared clonotypes between healthy human individuals. Study details: CD4 naive cells filled three plates per donor, CD4 memory three, CD8 naive two and CD8 memory one.

Germline lookup yields CDR1 SGHNT and CDR2 YENEEA. V was cut by 1 base and J by 9 bases, with 12 bases left in between. The CDR3 is 13 amino acids. The method was immunoSEQ multiplex PCR; TCRdb's version includes in-frame clones alone and lacks a portion of them. Of over 950,000 clones in the sample, 60% to 80% were seen once. The sample consisted of memory CD4+ T cells from PBMCs. Subset in this sample: CD45RA-negative fraction. The sequence was collected from a man younger than 35 in good health. Some clones in this sample may be carry-over from other donors' samples. The rearrangement uses TRBV11-3 and TRBJ1-1; D gene unclear. The CDR3 reads CASSLVSGGQAFF. For the CDR3, the DNA is TGTGCCAGCAGCTTAGTGTCCGGAGGGCAAGCTTTCTTT. Variable domain in full (rest from reference TRBV11-3 and TRBJ1-1): EAGVVQSPRYKIIEKKQPVAFWCNPISGHNTLYWYLQNLGQGPELLIRYENEEAVDDSQLPKDRFSAERLKGVDSTLKIQPAELGDSAVYLCASSLVSGGQAFFGQGTRLTVV.